These 9 T cell receptor beta chains share one sample of origin, sequenced in a study of somatic mutations in cytotoxic T cells in rheumatoid arthritis (dated by TCRdb to the late 2010s). Library construction relied on the immunoSEQ multiplex PCR assay. TCRdb re-hosts the immuneACCESS table, in-frame sequences only. Its copies lack some clones; in the studies checked, an unresolved V gene accounts for under half of them, and the cause for the rest is not known. Recorded for this sample are tens of thousands of clones; approximately 80% of them occurred a single time. The ten largest clonotypes hold around 11% of the sample. Material for sequencing was CD8+ T cells sorted from blood. The receptors come from an adult with rheumatoid arthritis.

J is TRBJ2-7 and V is TRBV15, with TRBD2 matching 14 bases. CDR3 length equals 16 residues. Germline V gives CDR1 LNHNV, CDR2 YYDKDF (reference sequence). After removal of 0 bases from V and 4 bases from J, the junction contained 2 bases not matched to a gene. CDR3 bases: TGTGCCACCAGCAGAGACGGACTAGCGGGAGGTTACGAGCAGTACTTC. It encodes CATSRDGLAGGYEQYF.

This clone is medium-sized in the sample. This chain connects TRBV7-6 to TRBJ1-1; D perhaps matches TRBD1 (5 bases). The CDR3 consists of 13 residues. The ends were cut back, 6 bases at V and 1 base at J, with 9 bases in the middle. From germline, CDR1 is SGHVS and CDR2 FNYEAQ. The CDR3 reads CASRTGWNTEAFF. The CDR3 region has the DNA TGTGCCAGCAGAACAGGTTGGAACACTGAAGCTTTCTTT.

The rearrangement links TRBV11-1 to TRBJ2-7; 9 bases match TRBD1. With 8 bases clipped from V and 6 bases from J, the junction kept 14 bases outside the gene matches. The germline V gene encodes CDR1 SGHAT and CDR2 FQDESV (reference sequence). This CDR3 has 15 residues. The CDR3: CASSHSRDREGEQYF. Written as DNA, the CDR3 is TGTGCCAGCTCCCACTCCCGGGACAGGGAAGGCGAGCAGTACTTC.

This clone has only a few counts. The rearrangement uses TRBV6-5 and TRBJ2-6; no clear D. Germline V gene sequence: CDR1 MNHEY, CDR2 SVGAGI. The CDR3 runs to 15 residues. With 4 bases removed from V and 0 bases from J, the gap between germline ends came to 7 bases. CDR3 coding DNA: TGTGCCAGCAGTTCCGCCGCCTCTGGGGCCAACGTCCTGACTTTC. Protein sequence: CASSSAASGANVLTF.

This clone came up once. The gene calls are TRBV19 and TRBJ2-7; TRBD2 aligns across 11 bases. Per germline, CDR1 LNHDA and CDR2 SQIVND (reference sequence). The CDR3 covers 16 residues. Trimming removed 5 bases from V and 2 bases from J; junction bases left unmatched: 8. The CDR3 spells CASSVGTSGPAYEQYF. The CDR3 nucleotides read TGTGCCAGTAGTGTTGGGACTAGCGGACCAGCCTACGAGCAGTACTTC.

V and J are TRBV2 and TRBJ2-1; weak D call: TRBD2 (5 bases). Trimming left V 2 bases short and J 12 bases short, with 14 bases between. This CDR3 is 13 amino acids long. The germline V gene has CDR1 SNHLY and CDR2 FYNNEI. Written as DNA, the CDR3 is TGTGCCAGCAGTGAAATTGGAGGAGTCGGGCAGTTCTTC. It translates to CASSEIGGVGQFF.

A few counts support this clone. The chain is built from TRBV27 and TRBJ1-6; D is undetermined. There are 15 residues in the CDR3. Germline CDR1 MNHEY, CDR2 SMNVEV (reference sequence). V was clipped by 0 bases and J by 5 bases, with 8 bases between them. Written as DNA, the CDR3 is TGTGCCAGCAGTTTATCGGTTCAGGATAATTCACCCCTCCACTTT. It yields the protein CASSLSVQDNSPLHF.

The chain carries TRBV7-9 and TRBJ2-7; TRBD1 is a possible D gene (6 bases). V was cut by 11 bases and J by 2 bases, with 16 bases left in between. In germline, CDR1 is SEHNR, CDR2 FQNEAQ (reference sequence). The CDR3 has 13 residues. Here the CDR3 reads CASNDGTPYEQYF. The DNA for the CDR3 is TGTGCCTCTAATGACGGGACACCCTACGAGCAGTACTTC.

CDR3: CASSSASEGYEQYF. CDR3 bases: TGTGCCAGCAGCTCGGCCTCCGAAGGCTACGAGCAGTACTTC. The chain links TRBV5-5 to TRBJ2-7; D is uncertain. V was cut by 3 bases and J by 3 bases, with 13 bases left in between. Germline-derived CDR1 and CDR2 are SGHKS and YYEKEE (reference sequence). This CDR3 is 14 amino acids long.